The 10 T cell receptor beta chains reported below all come from one sample, sequenced in a study of vaccination and CD4 T cells after COVID-19. Their antigens remain unidentified. Cultured CD4+ T cell DNA underwent sequencing with the Oncomine TCR Beta short-read assay. MiXCR was run by TCRdb on the PCR reads, yielding one entry per CDR3 protein. The table lists 20,000 or so distinct CDR3 sequences, less than 65% of them singletons, with around 8% in the top ten. As for treatment: approximately 11-day PBMC culture with coronavirus spike peptide pools or control peptides (ViraFEST assay). Sequencing was performed on CD4+ T cells from blood, cultured in vitro. The receptors stem from a human donor who had recovered from COVID-19.

J is TRBJ2-7 and V is TRBV24-1, with D tentatively TRBD1 (5 bases). V was pared by 2 bases and J by 5 bases, with 9 bases between. CDR1 and CDR2 from the germline V gene are KGHDR and SFDVKD. The CDR3 spans 13 residues. The CDR3 nucleotides read TGTGCCACCAGTGATTGGAGACAGCACGAGCAGTACTTC. Residues: CATSDWRQHEQYF.

The gene calls are TRBV7-2 and TRBJ1-2; the match to TRBD1 covers 9 bases. CDR3 length: 14 residues. Germline-derived CDR1 and CDR2 are SGHTA and FQGNSA. V was clipped by 6 bases and J by 6 bases; unmatched bases: 8. The CDR3 DNA reads as TGTGCCAGCAGTTCGCAAGGGACAGGGAATGGCTACACCTTC. Translating it yields CASSSQGTGNGYTF.

This clonotype has a handful of counts. J is TRBJ1-1 and V is TRBV10-3; 7 bases map to TRBD1. Germline assignment: CDR1 ENHRY and CDR2 SYGVKD. J lost 3 bases, V lost 7 bases, and 8 bases had no gene match. The CDR3 contains 14 residues. In nucleotides, the CDR3 is TGTGCCATCACCCCGACAGGGACTTACACTGAAGCTTTCTTT. Its translation: CAITPTGTYTEAFF.

The V call is TRBV9, the J call TRBJ2-1, with a tentative D call TRBD2 (5 bases). The V gene's germline CDR1 is SGDLS and CDR2 YYNGEE. With 3 bases removed from V and 8 bases from J, the gap between germline ends came to 15 bases. The CDR3 length is 14 residues. The CDR3 region is CASSAQVARDEQFF. As DNA, the CDR3 is TGTGCCAGCAGCGCCCAGGTAGCGCGCGATGAGCAGTTCTTC.

V usage is TRBV6-1 and J usage is TRBJ2-7, with D tentatively TRBD1 or TRBD2 (6 bases each). Trimming stripped 8 bases from V and 3 bases from J, with 20 bases between. CDR1 is MNHNS, CDR2 SASEGT, per germline. The CDR3 runs 15 residues. The CDR3 is CASSLDPGGHYEQYF. Written as DNA, the CDR3 is TGTGCCAGCTCCCTTGACCCCGGGGGCCACTACGAGCAGTACTTC.

This clonotype appeared a few times. The chain is built from TRBV7-9 and TRBJ1-2; tentative D call: TRBD1 (5 bases). The germline V and J ends were trimmed by 5 bases and 3 bases, with 13 bases remaining between them. Germline V gene data show CDR1 as SEHNR and CDR2 as FQNEAQ (reference sequence). CDR3 length equals 14 residues. CDR3 in amino acids: CASSPAGGYYGYTF. The CDR3 coding sequence is TGTGCCAGCAGCCCAGCCGGGGGGTACTATGGCTACACCTTC.

The V and J genes are TRBV20-1 and TRBJ1-6; D is undetermined. CDR3 size: 16 residues. The germline V and J ends were trimmed by 1 base and 3 bases, with 13 bases remaining between them. CDR1 and CDR2 (germline): DFQATT, SNEGSKA (reference sequence). Here the CDR3 reads CSARGGEMGYNSPLHF. In DNA, the CDR3 is TGCAGTGCTAGAGGGGGAGAGATGGGCTATAATTCACCCCTCCACTTT.

The J gene is TRBJ1-2, the V gene TRBV20-1, with D unclear. Between the trimmed V and J ends, which lost 3 bases and 6 bases, there was a span of 17 bases. Germline V CDR1 and CDR2: DFQATT, SNEGSKA (reference sequence). This CDR3 contains 14 residues. The CDR3 here is CSASKGAGLDGYTF. In DNA form, the CDR3 reads TGCAGTGCTAGTAAAGGTGCGGGTTTGGATGGCTACACCTTC.

This chain joins TRBV7-9 and TRBJ1-5, with D possibly matching TRBD1 (6 bases). The CDR3 is made up of 17 amino acids. The V gene's germline CDR1 is SEHNR and CDR2 FQNEAQ (reference sequence). V was cut by 5 bases and J by 1 base, with 18 bases left in between. The CDR3 protein is CASSLGQSIGSNQPQHF. In DNA form, the CDR3 reads TGTGCCAGCAGCCTCGGACAGTCTATTGGGAGCAATCAGCCCCAGCATTTT.

This clonotype was picked up a small number of times. The chain employs TRBV12-3 or TRBV12-4 and TRBJ1-2; D gene uncertain. The CDR3 is made up of 13 amino acids. Trimming shortened V by 6 bases and J by 4 bases, and 12 bases separated the two germline ends. The CDR3 is CASSPPGGYGYTF. CDR3 sequence (DNA): TGTGCCAGCAGCCCGCCAGGAGGCTATGGCTACACCTTC.